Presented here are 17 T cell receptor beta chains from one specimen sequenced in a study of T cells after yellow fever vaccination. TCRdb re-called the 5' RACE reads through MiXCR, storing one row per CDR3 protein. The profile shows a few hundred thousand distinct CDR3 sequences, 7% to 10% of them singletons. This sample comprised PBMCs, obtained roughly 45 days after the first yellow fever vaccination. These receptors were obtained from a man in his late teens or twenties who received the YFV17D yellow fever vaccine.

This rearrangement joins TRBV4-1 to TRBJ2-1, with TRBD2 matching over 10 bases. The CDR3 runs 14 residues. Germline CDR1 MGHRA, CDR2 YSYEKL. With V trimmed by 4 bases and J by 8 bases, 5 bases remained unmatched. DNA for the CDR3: TGCGCCAGCAGCCCAAATAGCGGGGGGTATGAGCAGTTCTTC. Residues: CASSPNSGGYEQFF.

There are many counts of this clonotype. In DNA, the CDR3 is TGCGCCAGCAGCCAAGATTTTTTAGGGGGGATTGGAGAGACCCAGTACTTC. This encodes CASSQDFLGGIGETQYF. The chain joins TRBV4-1 to TRBJ2-5; either TRBD1 or TRBD2 may supply D (6 bases each). Germline CDR1 reads MGHRA; CDR2 reads YSYEKL. The CDR3 runs 17 residues. Trimming cost V 0 bases and J 4 bases, with 18 bases left between them.

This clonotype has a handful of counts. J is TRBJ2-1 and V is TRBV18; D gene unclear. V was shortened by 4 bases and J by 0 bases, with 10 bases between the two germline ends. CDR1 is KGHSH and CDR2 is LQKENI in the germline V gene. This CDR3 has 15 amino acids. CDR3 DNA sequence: TGTGCCAGCTCACTGCCTTCGAGCTCCTACAATGAGCAGTTCTTC. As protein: CASSLPSSSYNEQFF.

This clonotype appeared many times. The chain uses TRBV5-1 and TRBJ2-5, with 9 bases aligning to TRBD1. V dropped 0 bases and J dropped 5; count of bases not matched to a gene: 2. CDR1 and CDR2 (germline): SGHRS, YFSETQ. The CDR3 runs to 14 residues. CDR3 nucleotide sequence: TGCGCCAGCAGCTTGGAAGGACAGGGGGAGACCCAGTACTTC. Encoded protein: CASSLEGQGETQYF. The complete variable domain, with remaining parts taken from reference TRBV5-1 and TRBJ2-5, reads KAGVTQTPRYLIKTRGQQVTLSCSPISGHRSVSWYQQTPGQGLQFLFEYFSETQRNKGNFPGRFSGRQFSNSRSEMNVSTLELGDSALYLCASSLEGQGETQYFGPGTRLLVL.

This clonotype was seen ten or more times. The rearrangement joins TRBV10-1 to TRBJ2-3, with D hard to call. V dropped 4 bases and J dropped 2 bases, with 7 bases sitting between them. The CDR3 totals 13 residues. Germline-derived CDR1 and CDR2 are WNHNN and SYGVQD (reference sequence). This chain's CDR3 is CASSAGLTDTQYF. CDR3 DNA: TGCGCCAGCAGTGCCGGTCTCACAGATACGCAGTATTTT.

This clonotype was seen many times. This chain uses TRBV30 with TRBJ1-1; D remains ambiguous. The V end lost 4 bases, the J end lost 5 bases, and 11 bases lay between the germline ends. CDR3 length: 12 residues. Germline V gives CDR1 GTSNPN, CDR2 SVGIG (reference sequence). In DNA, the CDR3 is TGTGCCTGGAAACGACGGATGACTGAAGCTTTCTTT. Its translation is CAWKRRMTEAFF.

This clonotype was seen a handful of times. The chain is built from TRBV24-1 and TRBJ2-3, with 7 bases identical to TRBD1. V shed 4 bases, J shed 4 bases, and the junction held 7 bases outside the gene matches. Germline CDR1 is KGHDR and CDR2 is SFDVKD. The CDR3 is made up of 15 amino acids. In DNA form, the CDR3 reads TGTGCCACCAGTGACCCCGGGACAGCAGCAGATACGCAGTATTTT. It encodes CATSDPGTAADTQYF.

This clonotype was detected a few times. In nucleotides, the CDR3 is TGTGCCAGCAGCCGGGGCCGAGGACCCAGGAGCTCCTACGAGCAGTACTTC. It encodes CASSRGRGPRSSYEQYF. J is TRBJ2-7 and V is TRBV7-6; tentatively, D is TRBD1 or TRBD2 (5 bases each). V gave up 5 bases and J gave up 0 bases, with 20 bases separating them. Germline V gene lookup returns CDR1 SGHVS and CDR2 FNYEAQ. The CDR3 is 17 amino acids.

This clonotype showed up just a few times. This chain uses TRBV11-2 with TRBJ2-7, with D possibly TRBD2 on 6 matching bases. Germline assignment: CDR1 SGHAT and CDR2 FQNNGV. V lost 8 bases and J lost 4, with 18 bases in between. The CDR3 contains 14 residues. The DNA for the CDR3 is TGTGCCAGCGGGGGGAGGCAGGGTCTGTACGAGCAGTACTTC. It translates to CASGGRQGLYEQYF.

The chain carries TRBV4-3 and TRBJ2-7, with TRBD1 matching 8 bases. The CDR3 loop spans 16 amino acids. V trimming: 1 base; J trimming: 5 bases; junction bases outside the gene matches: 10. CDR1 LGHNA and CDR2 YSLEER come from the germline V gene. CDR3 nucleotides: TGCGCCAGCAGCCAAGCTGCAGCAGGGGGCATGAACGAGCAGTACTTC. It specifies CASSQAAAGGMNEQYF.

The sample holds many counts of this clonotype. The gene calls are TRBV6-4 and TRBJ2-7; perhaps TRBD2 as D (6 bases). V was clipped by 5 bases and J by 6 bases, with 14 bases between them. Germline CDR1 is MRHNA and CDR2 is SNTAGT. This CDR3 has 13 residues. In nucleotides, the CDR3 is TGTGCCAGCAGTAAGGACTATTTCACCGAGCAGTACTTC. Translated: CASSKDYFTEQYF.

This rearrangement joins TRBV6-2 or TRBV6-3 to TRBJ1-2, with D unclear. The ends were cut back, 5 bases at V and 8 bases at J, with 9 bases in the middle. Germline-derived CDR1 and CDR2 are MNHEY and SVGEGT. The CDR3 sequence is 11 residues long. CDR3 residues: CASSKPEGYTF. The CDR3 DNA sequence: TGTGCCAGCAGTAAACCGGAGGGCTACACCTTC.

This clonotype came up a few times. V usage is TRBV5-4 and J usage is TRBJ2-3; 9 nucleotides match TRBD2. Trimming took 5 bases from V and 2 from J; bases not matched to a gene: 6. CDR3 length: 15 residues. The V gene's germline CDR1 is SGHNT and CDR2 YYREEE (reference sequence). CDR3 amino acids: CASRNLAGLTDTQYF. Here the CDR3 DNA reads TGTGCCAGCAGGAATCTAGCGGGACTCACAGATACGCAGTATTTT.

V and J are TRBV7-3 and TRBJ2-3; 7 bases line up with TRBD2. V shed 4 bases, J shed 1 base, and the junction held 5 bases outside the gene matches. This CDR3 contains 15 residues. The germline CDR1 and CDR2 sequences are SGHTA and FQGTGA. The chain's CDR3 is CASSSRTSGTDTQYF. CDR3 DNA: TGTGCCAGCAGCTCACGTACTAGCGGCACAGATACGCAGTATTTT.

The CDR3 DNA sequence: TGCGCCAGCAGCTTGGGGGTCAGGGCGGTGACCGGGGAGCTGTTTTTT. It yields the protein CASSLGVRAVTGELFF. The chain recombines TRBV5-1 with TRBJ2-2; possible D gene TRBD1, 5 bases. Germline assignment: CDR1 SGHRS and CDR2 YFSETQ. The length of the CDR3 is 16 residues. V was clipped by 0 bases and J by 5 bases, with 14 bases between them.

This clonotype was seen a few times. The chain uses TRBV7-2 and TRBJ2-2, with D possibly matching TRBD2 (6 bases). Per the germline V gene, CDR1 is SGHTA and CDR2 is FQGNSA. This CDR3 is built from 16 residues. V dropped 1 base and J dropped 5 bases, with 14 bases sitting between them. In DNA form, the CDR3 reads TGTGCCAGCAGCTTAGGGTTAGCGGCAAGGACCGGGGAGCTGTTTTTT. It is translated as CASSLGLAARTGELFF.

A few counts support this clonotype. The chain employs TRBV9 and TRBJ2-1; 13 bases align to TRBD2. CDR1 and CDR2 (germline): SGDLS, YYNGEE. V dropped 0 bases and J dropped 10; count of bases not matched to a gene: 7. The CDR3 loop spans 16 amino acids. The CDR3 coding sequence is TGTGCCAGCAGCGTAGAGGGGACTAGCGGGGCGCGAGAGCAGTTCTTC. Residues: CASSVEGTSGAREQFF.